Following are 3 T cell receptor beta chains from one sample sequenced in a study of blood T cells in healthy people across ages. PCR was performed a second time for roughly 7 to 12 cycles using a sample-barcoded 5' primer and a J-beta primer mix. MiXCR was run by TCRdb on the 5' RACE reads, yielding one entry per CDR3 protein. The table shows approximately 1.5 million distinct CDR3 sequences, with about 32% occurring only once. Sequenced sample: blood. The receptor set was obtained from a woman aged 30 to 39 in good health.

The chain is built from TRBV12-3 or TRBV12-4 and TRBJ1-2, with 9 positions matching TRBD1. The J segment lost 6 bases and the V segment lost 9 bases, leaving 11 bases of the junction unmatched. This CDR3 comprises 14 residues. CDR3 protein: CASRGSDRGNGYTF. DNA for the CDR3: TGTGCCAGTAGGGGCTCGGACAGGGGAAATGGCTACACCTTC.

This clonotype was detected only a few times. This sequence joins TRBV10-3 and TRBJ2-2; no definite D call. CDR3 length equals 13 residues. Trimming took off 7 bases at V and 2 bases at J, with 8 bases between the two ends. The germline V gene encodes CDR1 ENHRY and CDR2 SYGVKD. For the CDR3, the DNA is TGTGCCATCACTTACACTAACACCGGGGAGCTGTTTTTT. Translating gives CAITYTNTGELFF.

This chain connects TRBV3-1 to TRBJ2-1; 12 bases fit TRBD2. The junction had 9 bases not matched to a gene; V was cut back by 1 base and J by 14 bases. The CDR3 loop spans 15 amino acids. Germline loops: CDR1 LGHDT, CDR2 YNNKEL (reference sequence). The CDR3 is CASSQVLAGGPKEFF. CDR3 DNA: TGTGCCAGCAGCCAAGTCCTAGCGGGAGGGCCGAAGGAGTTCTTC.